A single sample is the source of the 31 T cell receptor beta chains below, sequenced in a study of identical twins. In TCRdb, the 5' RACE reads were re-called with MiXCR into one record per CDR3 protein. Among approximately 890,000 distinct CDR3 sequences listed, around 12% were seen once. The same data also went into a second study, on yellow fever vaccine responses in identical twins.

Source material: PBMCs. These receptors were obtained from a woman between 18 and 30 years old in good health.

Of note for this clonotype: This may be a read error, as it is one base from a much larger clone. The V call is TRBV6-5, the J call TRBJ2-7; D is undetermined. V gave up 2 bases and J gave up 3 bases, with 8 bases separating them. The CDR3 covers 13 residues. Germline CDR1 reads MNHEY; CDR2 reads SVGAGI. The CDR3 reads CASSYATGYEQYF. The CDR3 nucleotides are TGTGCCAGCAGTTACGCGACTGGCTACGAGCAGTACTTC.

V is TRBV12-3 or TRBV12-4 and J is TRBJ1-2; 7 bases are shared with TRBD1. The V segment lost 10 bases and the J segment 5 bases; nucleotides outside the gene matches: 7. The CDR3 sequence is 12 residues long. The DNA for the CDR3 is TGTGCCACCCGAGGGACAGCTTATGGCTACACCTTC. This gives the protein CATRGTAYGYTF.

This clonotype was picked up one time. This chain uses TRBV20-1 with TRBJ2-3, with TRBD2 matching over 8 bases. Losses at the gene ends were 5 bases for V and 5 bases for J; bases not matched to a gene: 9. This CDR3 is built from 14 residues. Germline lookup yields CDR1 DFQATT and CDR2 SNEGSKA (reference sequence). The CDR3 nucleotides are TGCAGTGCTTTCCGAGGGGCGGGGGGAGATACGCAGTATTTT. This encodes CSAFRGAGGDTQYF.

CDR3 coding DNA: TGTGCCAGCAGTGTGGGTTGGGGAGTTCAAGAGACCCAGTACTTC. Its protein product is CASSVGWGVQETQYF. The chain combines TRBV2 with TRBJ2-5; D perhaps matches TRBD2 (5 bases). V lost 4 bases, J lost 2 bases, and 14 bases lay in between. This CDR3 has 15 residues. In germline, CDR1 is SNHLY, CDR2 FYNNEI.

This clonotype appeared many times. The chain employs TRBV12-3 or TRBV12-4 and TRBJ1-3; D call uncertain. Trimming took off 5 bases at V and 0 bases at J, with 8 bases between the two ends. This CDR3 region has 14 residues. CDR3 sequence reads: CASSPRYSGNTIYF. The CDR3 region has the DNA TGTGCCAGCAGTCCGAGGTACTCTGGAAACACCATATATTTT.

The CDR3 reads CASSLITGANNSPLHF. The CDR3 DNA reads TGTGCCAGCAGCTTAATAACAGGGGCAAATAATTCACCCCTCCACTTT. The gene calls are TRBV11-2 and TRBJ1-6; TRBD1 matches at 7 bases. Germline CDR1 SGHAT, CDR2 FQNNGV. There are 16 residues in the CDR3. After removal of 2 bases from V and 5 bases from J, the junction contained 6 bases not matched to a gene.

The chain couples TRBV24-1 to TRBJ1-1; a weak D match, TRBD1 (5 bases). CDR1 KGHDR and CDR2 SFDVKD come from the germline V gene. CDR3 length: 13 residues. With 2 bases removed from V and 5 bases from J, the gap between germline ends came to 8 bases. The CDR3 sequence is CATSDSTVTEAFF. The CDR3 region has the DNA TGTGCCACCAGTGATTCGACAGTGACTGAAGCTTTCTTT.

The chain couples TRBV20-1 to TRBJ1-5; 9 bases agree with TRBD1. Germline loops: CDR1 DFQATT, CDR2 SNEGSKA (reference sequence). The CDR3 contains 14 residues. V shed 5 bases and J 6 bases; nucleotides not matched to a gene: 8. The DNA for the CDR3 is TGCAGTGCTGGGGGACAGGGTTTTACTCAGCCCCAGCATTTT. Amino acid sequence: CSAGGQGFTQPQHF.

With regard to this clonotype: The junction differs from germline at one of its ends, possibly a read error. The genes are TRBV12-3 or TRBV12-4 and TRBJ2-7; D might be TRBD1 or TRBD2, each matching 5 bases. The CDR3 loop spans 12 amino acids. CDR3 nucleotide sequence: TGTGCCAGCAGTCGGGGACCCCTCGAGCAGCACTTC. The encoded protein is CASSRGPLEQHF.

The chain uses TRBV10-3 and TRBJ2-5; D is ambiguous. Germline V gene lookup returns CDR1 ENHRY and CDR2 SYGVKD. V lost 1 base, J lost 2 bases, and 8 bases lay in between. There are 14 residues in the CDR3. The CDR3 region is CAISEYEIQETQYF. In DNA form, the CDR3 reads TGTGCCATCAGTGAGTACGAGATTCAAGAGACCCAGTACTTC.

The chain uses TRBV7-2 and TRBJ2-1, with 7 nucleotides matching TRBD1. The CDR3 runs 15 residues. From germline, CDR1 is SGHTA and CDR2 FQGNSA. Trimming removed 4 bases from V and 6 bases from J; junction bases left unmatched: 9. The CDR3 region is CASSSRRGQINEQFF. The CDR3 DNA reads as TGTGCCAGCAGCTCCAGAAGGGGACAGATCAATGAGCAGTTCTTC.

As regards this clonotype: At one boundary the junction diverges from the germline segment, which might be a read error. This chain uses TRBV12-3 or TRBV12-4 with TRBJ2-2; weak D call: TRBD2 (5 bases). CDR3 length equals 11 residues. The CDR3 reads CASMGTGEPFF. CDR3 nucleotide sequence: TGTGCCAGCATGGGTACCGGGGAGCCGTTTTTT.

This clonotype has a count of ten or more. CDR3 in DNA: TGTGCCAGCAGTTACTCGAGAGTACAGCAAGCTTTCTTT. It translates to CASSYSRVQQAFF. The chain has TRBV6-5 and TRBJ1-1; the D is unclear. Germline V CDR1 and CDR2: MNHEY, SVGAGI. V lost 0 bases, J lost 9 bases, and 11 bases lay in between. The CDR3 length is 13 residues.

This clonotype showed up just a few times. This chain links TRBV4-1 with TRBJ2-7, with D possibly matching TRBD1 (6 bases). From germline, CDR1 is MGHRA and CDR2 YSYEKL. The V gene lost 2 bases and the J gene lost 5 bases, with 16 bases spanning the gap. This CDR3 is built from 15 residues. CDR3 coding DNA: TGCGCCAGCAGCCAAACAGGGTTATGGGTGGACGAGCAGTACTTC. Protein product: CASSQTGLWVDEQYF.

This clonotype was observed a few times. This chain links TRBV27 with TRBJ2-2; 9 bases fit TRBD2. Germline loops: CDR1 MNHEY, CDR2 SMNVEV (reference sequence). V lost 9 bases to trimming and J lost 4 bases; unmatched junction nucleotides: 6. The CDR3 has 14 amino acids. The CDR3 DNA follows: TGTGCCAGGGAAGGGACTAGCCCCACCGGGGAGCTGTTTTTT. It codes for CAREGTSPTGELFF.

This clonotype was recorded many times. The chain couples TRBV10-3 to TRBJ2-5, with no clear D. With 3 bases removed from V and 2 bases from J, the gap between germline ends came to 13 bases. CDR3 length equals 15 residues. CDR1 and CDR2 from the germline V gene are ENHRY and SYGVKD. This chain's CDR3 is CAISDFLVMQETQYF. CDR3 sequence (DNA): TGTGCCATCAGTGACTTTTTAGTTATGCAAGAGACCCAGTACTTC.

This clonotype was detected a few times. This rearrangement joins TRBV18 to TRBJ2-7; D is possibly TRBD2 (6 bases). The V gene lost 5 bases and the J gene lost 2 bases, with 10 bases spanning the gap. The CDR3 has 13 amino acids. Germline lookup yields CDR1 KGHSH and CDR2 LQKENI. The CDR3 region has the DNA TGTGCCAGCTCAGGCGGGGTGGCCTACGAGCAGTACGTC. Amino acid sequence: CASSGGVAYEQYV.

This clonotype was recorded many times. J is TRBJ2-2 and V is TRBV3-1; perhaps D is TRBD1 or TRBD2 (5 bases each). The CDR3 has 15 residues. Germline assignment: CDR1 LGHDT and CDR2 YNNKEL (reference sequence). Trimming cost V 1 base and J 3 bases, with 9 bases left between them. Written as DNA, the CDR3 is TGTGCCAGCAGCCAAGTTGGGGGAGACACCGGGGAGCTGTTTTTT. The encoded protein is CASSQVGGDTGELFF.

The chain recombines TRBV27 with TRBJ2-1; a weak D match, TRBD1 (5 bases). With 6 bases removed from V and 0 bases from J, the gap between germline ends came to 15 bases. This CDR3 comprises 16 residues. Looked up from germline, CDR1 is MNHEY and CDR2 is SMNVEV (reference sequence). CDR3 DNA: TGTGCCAGCAGCTGGGCAGGGTTGAGCTCCTACAATGAGCAGTTCTTC. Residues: CASSWAGLSSYNEQFF.

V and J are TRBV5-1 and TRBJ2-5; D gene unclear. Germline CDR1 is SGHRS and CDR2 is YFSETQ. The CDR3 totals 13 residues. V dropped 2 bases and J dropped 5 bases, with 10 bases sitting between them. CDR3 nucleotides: TGCGCCAGCAGCTTAGGTAGTTTGGAGACCCAGTACTTC. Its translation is CASSLGSLETQYF. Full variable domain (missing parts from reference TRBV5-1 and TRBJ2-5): KAGVTQTPRYLIKTRGQQVTLSCSPISGHRSVSWYQQTPGQGLQFLFEYFSETQRNKGNFPGRFSGRQFSNSRSEMNVSTLELGDSALYLCASSLGSLETQYFGPGTRLLVL.

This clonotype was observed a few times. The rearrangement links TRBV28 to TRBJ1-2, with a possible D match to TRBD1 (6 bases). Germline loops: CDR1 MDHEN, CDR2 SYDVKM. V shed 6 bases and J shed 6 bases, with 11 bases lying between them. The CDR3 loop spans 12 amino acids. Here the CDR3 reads CASRGDTHGYTF. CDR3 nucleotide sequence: TGTGCCAGCAGGGGGGACACCCATGGCTACACCTTC.

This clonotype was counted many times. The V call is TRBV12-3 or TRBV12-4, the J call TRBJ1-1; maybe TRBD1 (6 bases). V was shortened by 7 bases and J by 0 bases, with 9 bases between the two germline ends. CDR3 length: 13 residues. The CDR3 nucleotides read TGTGCCAGCACCTGGGGGCTGAACACTGAAGCTTTCTTT. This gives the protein CASTWGLNTEAFF.

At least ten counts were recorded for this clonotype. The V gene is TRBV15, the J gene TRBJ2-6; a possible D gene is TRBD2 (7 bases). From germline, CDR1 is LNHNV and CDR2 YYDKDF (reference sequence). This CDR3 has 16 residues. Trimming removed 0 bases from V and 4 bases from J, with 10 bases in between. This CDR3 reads CATSRDRGAGANVLTF. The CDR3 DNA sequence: TGTGCCACCAGCAGAGATCGGGGGGCAGGGGCCAACGTCCTGACTTTC.

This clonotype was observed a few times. CDR3 sequence (DNA): TGCGCCAGCAGCTTGGGAGGTTGGACGGAAGTGAGGGAGCAGTACTTC. This codes for CASSLGGWTEVREQYF. The chain uses TRBV5-1 and TRBJ2-7; the D is unclear. CDR3 length equals 16 residues. Trimming stripped 0 bases from V and 7 bases from J, with 20 bases between. Germline V gene data show CDR1 as SGHRS and CDR2 as YFSETQ.

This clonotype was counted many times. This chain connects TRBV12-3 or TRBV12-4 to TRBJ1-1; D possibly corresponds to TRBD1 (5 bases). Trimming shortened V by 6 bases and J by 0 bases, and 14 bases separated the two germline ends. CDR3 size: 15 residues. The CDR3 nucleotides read TGTGCCAGCAGCCCACTCGGGGGGATGAACACTGAAGCTTTCTTT. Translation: CASSPLGGMNTEAFF.

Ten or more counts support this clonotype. CDR3 in amino acids: CASSSLSNRDNEQFF. The DNA of the CDR3 is TGTGCCAGCAGTTCCCTTAGTAATCGGGACAATGAGCAGTTCTTC. The chain has TRBV27 and TRBJ2-1, with D unresolved. Per germline, CDR1 MNHEY and CDR2 SMNVEV (reference sequence). This CDR3 spans 15 amino acids. V lost 4 bases and J lost 5, with 15 bases in between.

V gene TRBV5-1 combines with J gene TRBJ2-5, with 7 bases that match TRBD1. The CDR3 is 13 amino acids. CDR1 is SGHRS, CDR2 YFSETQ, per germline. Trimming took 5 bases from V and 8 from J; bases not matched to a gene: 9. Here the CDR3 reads CASSSGQAGTQYF. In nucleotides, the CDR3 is TGCGCCAGCAGTTCCGGACAGGCAGGCACCCAGTACTTC.

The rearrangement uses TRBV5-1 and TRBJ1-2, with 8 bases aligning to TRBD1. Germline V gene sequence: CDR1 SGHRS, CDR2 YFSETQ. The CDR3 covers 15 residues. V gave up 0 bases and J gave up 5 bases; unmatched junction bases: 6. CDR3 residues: CASSLGTGSTYGYTF. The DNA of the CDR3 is TGCGCCAGCAGCTTGGGGACAGGGAGCACATATGGCTACACCTTC.

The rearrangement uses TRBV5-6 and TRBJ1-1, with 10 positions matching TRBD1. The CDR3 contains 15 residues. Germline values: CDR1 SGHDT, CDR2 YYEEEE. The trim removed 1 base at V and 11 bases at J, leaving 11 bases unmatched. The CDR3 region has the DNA TGTGCCAGCAGCTTGAGCCCTGGACAGGGGGGGAGGGCTTTCTTT. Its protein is CASSLSPGQGGRAFF. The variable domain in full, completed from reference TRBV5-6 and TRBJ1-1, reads DAGVTQSPTHLIKTRGQQVTLRCSPKSGHDTVSWYQQALGQGPQFIFQYYEEEERQRGNFPDRFSGHQFPNYSSELNVNALLLGDSALYLCASSLSPGQGGRAFFGQGTRLTVV.

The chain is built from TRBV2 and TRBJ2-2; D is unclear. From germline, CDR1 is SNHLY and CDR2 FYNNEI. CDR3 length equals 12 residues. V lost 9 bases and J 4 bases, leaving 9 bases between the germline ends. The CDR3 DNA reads TGTGCCAGGACTGAAATCACCGGGGAGCTGTTTTTT. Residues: CARTEITGELFF.

This CDR3 is CASSLPGGVNIQYF. The CDR3 nucleotides read TGTGCCAGCAGCTTGCCCGGGGGGGTAAACATTCAGTACTTC. The chain employs TRBV13 and TRBJ2-4; 8 bases line up with TRBD2. The CDR3 loop spans 14 amino acids. V lost 3 bases and J lost 6; bases outside the gene matches: 4. Germline V gives CDR1 PRHDT, CDR2 FYEKMQ (reference sequence).